Below, one TCR beta chain is given with its context. Per the original data handling: Estimated nucleated cell counts came from reference gene primer amplification. The table came from immunoSEQ multiplex PCR; TCRdb's copy has only in-frame clones and leaves some out. The V and J calls and clone size are taken from that table; D and trimming were inferred from the DNA. This sample has about 210,000 clones, with more than 65% found just once. These data are taken from a study of blood T cell repertoires in COVID-19. Germline lookup yields CDR1 KGHSH and CDR2 LQKENI. Trimming pared 3 bases from V and 1 base from J, leaving 9 bases between. The CDR3 totals 14 residues.

The sequence derives from a man aged 50-59 years with active or convalescent COVID-19. Sequenced input: peripheral blood. This chain uses TRBV18 with TRBJ1-2; perhaps TRBD1 as D (6 bases). The CDR3 nucleotides are TGTGCCAGCTCACCCGGGACAAGTAACTATGGCTACACCTTC. This gives the protein CASSPGTSNYGYTF.